This entry describes one T cell receptor beta chain. The data were taken from a study of control samples from healthy donors and cancer patients. Produced via immunoSEQ multiplex PCR; TCRdb's table is partial and in-frame only. The sample includes about 120,000 clones, about 90% of them seen just once. CDR1 and CDR2 (germline): MNHEY, SVGEGT. This CDR3 region has 21 residues. V was trimmed by 0 bases and J by 0 bases, leaving 24 bases between them. The chain recombines TRBV6-2 or TRBV6-3 with TRBJ2-1; weak D call: TRBD1 (6 bases). This TCR was sampled from a man aged 18-30 years in good health. The material sequenced was blood. This CDR3 is CASSYSKAGQIPTSSYNEQFF. CDR3 in DNA: TGTGCCAGCAGTTACTCGAAGGCAGGACAGATCCCAACAAGCTCCTACAATGAGCAGTTCTTC.